The following is a T cell receptor beta chain sequence with its context. This sample stems from a study of blood T cells in healthy people across ages. A J-beta primer mix and a sample-barcoded 5' primer were used in a second PCR of roughly 7 to 12 cycles. A single record per CDR3 protein comes from TCRdb applying MiXCR to the 5' RACE reads. The table shows about 1.4 million distinct CDR3 sequences, with approximately 59% occurring only once. The CDR3 loop spans 13 amino acids. V lost 8 bases, J lost 4 bases, and 14 bases lay in between. The rearrangement joins TRBV12-3 or TRBV12-4 to TRBJ1-2, with a possible D match to TRBD1 (5 bases). Sample: blood. The sequence derives from a man aged 18-30 years in good health. CDR3 DNA sequence: TGTGCCAGCGCAGCCCGGGGGATCTATGGCTACACCTTC. It encodes CASAARGIYGYTF.